This T cell receptor beta chain originates from a study of blood T cell repertoires in COVID-19 (dated by TCRdb to the early 2020s). Background on the whole study: Samples from collaborators originated in the United States, Italy and Spain and spanned both the acute and convalescent phases of COVID-19. The prospective study material was composed of cDNA or gDNA derived from T cells, B-cell-depleted T cells, or PBMCs. The dataset comprised deeply sampled blood TCRbeta repertoires from subjects exposed to, actively infected with, or recovered from COVID-19. A freely available public database, intended as a resource for researchers studying the immune response to SARS-CoV-2, is where the repertoires were released. The samples were drawn from the first 160 participants of the ongoing ImmuneRACE study and from some 1,300 subjects provided by 6 global collaborators. The sample metadata nearly always contained a de-identified subject ID, COVID-19 status, age in years and sex. Where available, HLA class I and class II types were taken from metadata supplied by the sample provider and were not determined by assay-based typing. Overall study results and their limits: The quantity of clinical and demographic metadata differed by source and by participant and was supplied without curation.

TCRbeta CDR3 regions were amplified from genomic DNA using the immunoSEQ Assay, a bias-controlled multiplex PCR. The published analysis was carried out like this. The number of nucleated cells in each sample was estimated from the amplification of reference gene primers within the assay. Sequence reads were collapsed and filtered to measure the absolute abundance of every unique TCRbeta CDR3 rearrangement. Productive Simpson clonality was computed per sample as the square root of Simpson's diversity index over productive rearrangements. TCRdb mirrors the immuneACCESS table, restricted to in-frame sequences. Some clones are absent from its copies; in checked studies, under half trace to an unresolved V gene, and the reason for the others is unknown. V and J calls and clone size are copied from that table; D and trimming were computed from the DNA. The sample records 130,000 or so clones, about 89% of which are singletons. Of the sample, roughly 10% falls within the top ten clones.

One collaborating source in Seattle enrolled patients while the patients were actively infected and followed the patients over time throughout the course of disease. Each collaborating institution followed its own protocols to collect whole blood in K2EDTA tubes. For TCRbeta analysis, collaborator samples were shipped as frozen whole blood, as isolated PBMCs, or as DNA extracted from either sample type. For this clone: It lacks a known antigen. No quality values exist for individual bases; no much larger clone is one base distant.

CDR1 and CDR2 were assigned from the germline V gene as SGDLS and YYNGEE. From its cysteine to its phenylalanine, the CDR3 spans 15 amino acids. The entry retains the CDR3 DNA only, 45 bases that are in frame from base 1. The junction shows trimming of 4 bases on V and 7 bases on J, plus 15 bases between the germline ends. The sequencing input was peripheral blood. The source of this sequence is a woman in her 70s with COVID-19, enrolled during active disease. The V gene is TRBV9 and the J gene is TRBJ1-6; TRBD1 could be the D gene, as 5 bases match. The nucleotide sequence reads as follows: TGTGCCAGCAGCAGAATTGGGGGGGGGAATTCACCCCTCCACTTT. Its translation is CASSRIGGGNSPLHF.